One sample yielded the 12 T cell receptor beta chains listed below, sequenced in a study of blood T cell repertoires in COVID-19. TCRdb's copy holds only in-frame clones and misses some; the assay was immunoSEQ multiplex PCR. Among over 250,000 clones listed, around 90% were seen once. The sequenced sample consisted of peripheral blood. The receptors here all came from a woman aged 40 to 50 who had recovered from COVID-19.

Only one count was recorded for this clone. The CDR3, as DNA: TGTGCCAGCACCCCGGGGGGGCAGGGGGTCTATGGCTACACCTTC. Translating gives CASTPGGQGVYGYTF. The chain uses TRBV28 and TRBJ1-2, with TRBD1 matching over 7 bases. From germline, CDR1 is MDHEN and CDR2 SYDVKM. V gave up 7 bases and J gave up 4 bases; unmatched junction bases: 12. The CDR3 runs to 15 residues.

This clone was recorded many times. The chain joins TRBV19 to TRBJ1-1, with 9 bases identical to TRBD1. The CDR3 spans 13 residues. With V trimmed by 7 bases and J by 6 bases, 6 bases remained unmatched. Germline V lookup: CDR1 LNHDA, CDR2 SQIVND (reference sequence). The CDR3 DNA reads TGTGCCAGTATCTGGACAGGGGCCGCTGAAGCTTTCTTT. This codes for CASIWTGAAEAFF.

The chain recombines TRBV30 with TRBJ1-1; D is perhaps TRBD1 (6 bases). Trimming took 3 bases from V and 8 from J, leaving 16 bases between them. Germline V gene sequence: CDR1 GTSNPN, CDR2 SVGIG (reference sequence). The CDR3 sequence is 13 residues long. The CDR3 region has the DNA TGTGCCTGGAGCCCGGGGGGGCCCGGAGAAGCTTTCTTT. Translating gives CAWSPGGPGEAFF.

The chain carries TRBV7-2 and TRBJ2-3, with 9 bases fitting TRBD1. Losses at the gene ends were 1 base for V and 10 bases for J; bases not matched to a gene: 3. Germline CDR1 reads SGHTA; CDR2 reads FQGNSA. The CDR3 is made up of 13 amino acids. The CDR3 here is CASSLGWDRAQYF. CDR3 in DNA: TGTGCCAGCAGCTTAGGGTGGGACAGGGCGCAGTATTTT.

The chain links TRBV11-3 to TRBJ2-5; D gene uncertain. V gave up 1 base and J gave up 2 bases, with 11 bases separating them. CDR3 length: 15 amino acids. CDR1 and CDR2 (germline): SGHNT, YENEEA. The CDR3 spells CASSLGVTEQETQYF. CDR3 nucleotide sequence: TGTGCCAGCAGCTTAGGGGTGACGGAGCAAGAGACCCAGTACTTC. The complete variable domain, with remaining parts taken from reference TRBV11-3 and TRBJ2-5, reads EAGVVQSPRYKIIEKKQPVAFWCNPISGHNTLYWYLQNLGQGPELLIRYENEEAVDDSQLPKDRFSAERLKGVDSTLKIQPAELGDSAVYLCASSLGVTEQETQYFGPGTRLLVL.

The genes are TRBV30 and TRBJ1-2; D remains ambiguous. The germline gives CDR1 GTSNPN, CDR2 SVGIG (reference sequence). Between the trimmed V and J ends, which lost 0 bases and 4 bases, there was a span of 9 bases. CDR3 length: 13 residues. CDR3 protein: CAWSVGVAYGYTF. The CDR3 DNA sequence: TGTGCCTGGAGTGTAGGAGTGGCCTATGGCTACACCTTC.

The V and J genes are TRBV19 and TRBJ1-1; TRBD1 is a possible D gene (5 bases). This CDR3 spans 11 amino acids. CDR1 and CDR2 (germline): LNHDA, SQIVND (reference sequence). The V end lost 3 bases, the J end lost 10 bases, and 9 bases lay between the germline ends. The CDR3 DNA reads as TGTGCCAGTAGTATCTGGCAGGGAGCTTTCTTT. Protein product: CASSIWQGAFF.

The rearrangement uses TRBV7-8 and TRBJ1-1; a weak D match, TRBD1 (5 bases). V lost 5 bases, J lost 0 bases, and 16 bases lay in between. Germline V CDR1 and CDR2: SGHVS, FQNEAQ. CDR3 length: 16 residues. Written as DNA, the CDR3 is TGTGCCAGCAGCCCCCTTGGGGGGAGTGTGAACACTGAAGCTTTCTTT. Amino acid sequence: CASSPLGGSVNTEAFF.

The V gene is TRBV5-4, the J gene TRBJ2-2, with a weak D call TRBD1 (7 bases). Trimming removed 4 bases at V and 6 bases at J, with 16 bases between. The CDR3 has 15 residues. The germline gives CDR1 SGHNT, CDR2 YYREEE (reference sequence). The CDR3 nucleotides are TGTGCCAGCAGCCCGGACAGGTGGGGGGCCGGGGAGCTGTTTTTT. The encoded protein is CASSPDRWGAGELFF.

This clone has a handful of counts. This sequence joins TRBV6-4 and TRBJ2-1; 13 bases match TRBD2. CDR3 length: 16 amino acids. The V gene end was trimmed by 6 bases and the J gene end by 8 bases; junction bases not matched to a gene: 10. Germline CDR1 reads MRHNA; CDR2 reads SNTAGT. CDR3 residues: CASSPTGTSGMDEQFF. Here the CDR3 DNA reads TGTGCCAGCAGCCCCACCGGGACTAGCGGGATGGATGAGCAGTTCTTC.

The V and J genes are TRBV4-2 and TRBJ2-1; possibly TRBD2 for D (6 bases). Germline CDR1 reads LGHNA; CDR2 reads YNFKEQ. With 0 bases removed from V and 8 bases from J, the gap between germline ends came to 11 bases. This CDR3 contains 14 residues. The CDR3 here is CASSQDGTRDEQFF. For the CDR3, the DNA is TGTGCCAGCAGCCAAGATGGGACTCGGGATGAGCAGTTCTTC.

This chain links TRBV19 with TRBJ1-6; D is possibly TRBD1 (6 bases). Trimming removed 3 bases from V and 7 bases from J, with 10 bases in between. The CDR3 runs 14 residues. Germline V lookup: CDR1 LNHDA, CDR2 SQIVND (reference sequence). In DNA form, the CDR3 reads TGTGCCAGTAGTATGGGCGGACAGAATTCACCCCTCCACTTT. This codes for CASSMGGQNSPLHF.